Below, 18 T cell receptor beta chains from the same sample are listed, as sequenced in a study of control samples from healthy donors and cancer patients. Clones were sequenced by immunoSEQ multiplex PCR, and TCRdb holds only the in-frame ones, with some missing. The data show around 150,000 clones, with roughly 89% seen just once and around 12% held by the top ten. The sequencing input was blood. These TCRs come from a young man in good health.

This chain links TRBV7-9 with TRBJ1-2; 8 nucleotides align to TRBD1. Per germline, CDR1 SEHNR and CDR2 FQNEAQ (reference sequence). CDR3 length: 14 amino acids. The J segment lost 8 bases and the V segment lost 1 base, leaving 6 bases of the junction unmatched. The CDR3 DNA sequence: TGTGCCAGCAGCTTAGATTGGACAGGGCTGGGCTACACCTTC. It yields the protein CASSLDWTGLGYTF.

Relative to its sample, this clone is medium-sized. V and J are TRBV15 and TRBJ1-4, with D possibly matching TRBD1 (5 bases). The CDR3 sequence is 12 residues long. V was cut by 1 base and J by 10 bases, with 7 bases left in between. Germline CDR1 reads LNHNV; CDR2 reads YYDKDF (reference sequence). The CDR3 nucleotides read TGTGCCACCAGCAGAGCGGGGGGAAAACTGTTTTTT. Encoded protein: CATSRAGGKLFF.

This sequence joins TRBV10-1 and TRBJ1-5, with D hard to call. The CDR3 length is 17 residues. V gave up 2 bases and J gave up 0 bases, with 14 bases separating them. Germline V gives CDR1 WNHNN, CDR2 SYGVQD (reference sequence). The CDR3 DNA is TGCGCCAGCAGTGAGAAAAAGAGATCAGATAGCAATCAGCCCCAGCATTTT. Amino acid sequence: CASSEKKRSDSNQPQHF.

This rearrangement joins TRBV29-1 to TRBJ1-4; perhaps TRBD1 as D (5 bases). Trimming removed 5 bases at V and 6 bases at J, with 13 bases between. Per the germline V gene, CDR1 is SQVTM and CDR2 is ANQGSEA. The CDR3 is made up of 13 amino acids. For the CDR3, the DNA is TGCAGCGTTTCTGACAGCCAATATGAAAAACTGTTTTTT. This encodes CSVSDSQYEKLFF.

The chain recombines TRBV4-2 with TRBJ2-7; 9 bases match TRBD2. With V trimmed by 6 bases and J by 1 base, 7 bases remained unmatched. This CDR3 is 15 amino acids long. Germline V lookup: CDR1 LGHNA, CDR2 YNFKEQ. CDR3 in DNA: TGTGCCAGCAGAGCCTTAGCGGGAGTTTCCTACGAGCAGTACTTC. This gives the protein CASRALAGVSYEQYF.

V gene TRBV15 combines with J gene TRBJ1-1; no reliable D call. This CDR3 is built from 15 residues. Germline CDR1 LNHNV, CDR2 YYDKDF (reference sequence). The V gene lost 0 bases and the J gene lost 7 bases, with 15 bases spanning the gap. CDR3 sequence reads: CATSREVFGDYEAFF. CDR3 in DNA: TGTGCCACCAGCAGAGAAGTGTTTGGGGATTATGAAGCTTTCTTT.

The CDR3 nucleotides are TGTGCCACCGCAACCCAGGGTCCCGGGAGATACGAGCAGTACTTC. It specifies CATATQGPGRYEQYF. The chain recombines TRBV28 with TRBJ2-7; weak D call: TRBD2 (6 bases). V gave up 10 bases and J gave up 4 bases, with 23 bases separating them. The CDR3 is 15 amino acids. The germline V gene encodes CDR1 MDHEN and CDR2 SYDVKM.

The J gene is TRBJ1-5, the V gene TRBV7-6; D is possibly TRBD1 (5 bases). The CDR3 covers 14 residues. Trimming removed 5 bases at V and 6 bases at J, with 14 bases between. The germline CDR1 and CDR2 sequences are SGHVS and FNYEAQ. In nucleotides, the CDR3 is TGTGCCAGCAGCCCTAGGGCAAGGGGTCAGCCCCAGCATTTT. Protein product: CASSPRARGQPQHF. Combining the CDR3 with reference TRBV7-6 and TRBJ1-5 gives the whole variable domain GAGVSQSPRYKVTKRGQDVALRCDPISGHVSLYWYRQALGQGPEFLTYFNYEAQQDKSGLPNDRFSAERPEGSISTLTIQRTEQRDSAMYRCASSPRARGQPQHFGDGTRLSIL.

CDR3 sequence reads: CASSPNRGLRGYTF. The CDR3 coding sequence is TGTGCCAGCAGCCCAAACCGGGGCCTGAGGGGCTACACCTTC. This sequence joins TRBV27 and TRBJ1-2; TRBD1 is a possible D gene (5 bases). Between the trimmed V and J ends, which lost 6 bases and 8 bases, there was a span of 19 bases. There are 14 residues in the CDR3. The V gene's germline CDR1 is MNHEY and CDR2 SMNVEV (reference sequence).

V usage is TRBV28 and J usage is TRBJ1-1, with a weak D call TRBD1 (6 bases). The CDR3 has 15 residues. Germline V gene data show CDR1 as MDHEN and CDR2 as SYDVKM. V dropped 6 bases and J dropped 2 bases, with 16 bases sitting between them. CDR3: CASSLTGTPNTEAFF. CDR3 in DNA: TGTGCCAGCAGCTTGACCGGGACACCTAACACTGAAGCTTTCTTT.

The chain combines TRBV6-5 with TRBJ1-1; TRBD1 might be the D (5 bases). CDR3 length: 15 amino acids. Germline V gene lookup returns CDR1 MNHEY and CDR2 SVGAGI. Trimming stripped 0 bases from V and 5 bases from J, with 13 bases between. CDR3 loop: CASSYSGGLRTEAFF. In DNA, the CDR3 is TGTGCCAGCAGTTACTCGGGGGGGTTGCGGACTGAAGCTTTCTTT.

The CDR3 is CASSFPGDSYEQYF. Written as DNA, the CDR3 is TGTGCCAGCAGCTTTCCTGGGGACTCCTACGAGCAGTACTTC. The V and J genes are TRBV5-6 and TRBJ2-7; D call uncertain. Germline V gene data show CDR1 as SGHDT and CDR2 as YYEEEE. The CDR3 contains 14 residues. V lost 2 bases and J 0 bases, leaving 9 bases between the germline ends.

Of note for this clone: Other DNA sequences within the sample encode an identical CDR3. DNA of the CDR3: TGTGCCAGCAGTGAGGGGAGCTTGAATGAAAAACTGTTTTTT. Its translation is CASSEGSLNEKLFF. V gene TRBV6-1 combines with J gene TRBJ1-4; no clear D gene. This CDR3 has 14 amino acids. With 3 bases removed from V and 5 bases from J, the gap between germline ends came to 10 bases. The germline CDR1 and CDR2 sequences are MNHNS and SASEGT.

The rearrangement joins TRBV19 to TRBJ1-5; 7 bases align to TRBD1. Germline CDR1 reads LNHDA; CDR2 reads SQIVND (reference sequence). V was pared by 7 bases and J by 4 bases, with 10 bases of the junction left unmatched. The CDR3 totals 15 residues. The DNA of the CDR3 is TGTGCCAGTAATCCGACAGGGCAAAAAAATCAGCCCCAGCATTTT. As protein: CASNPTGQKNQPQHF.

This chain joins TRBV18 and TRBJ2-7, with D uncertain. V was pared by 0 bases and J by 2 bases, with 14 bases between. Per the germline V gene, CDR1 is KGHSH and CDR2 is LQKENI. This CDR3 has 16 amino acids. The CDR3, as DNA: TGTGCCAGCTCACCACCAGGTGCCCTGACGGCCTACGAGCAGTACTTC. This gives the protein CASSPPGALTAYEQYF.

The DNA of the CDR3 is TGTGCCAGCAGCCAAGATGGGGGAACAGGAAACACCATATATTTT. Amino acids: CASSQDGGTGNTIYF. The genes are TRBV3-1 (or the pseudogene TRBV3-2) and TRBJ1-3, with a possible D match to TRBD1 (5 bases). Trimming removed 0 bases from V and 4 bases from J, with 10 bases in between. This CDR3 is 15 amino acids long. Germline V lookup: CDR1 LGHDT, CDR2 YNNKEL (reference sequence).

The genes are TRBV19 and TRBJ2-7, with a weak D call TRBD1 (6 bases). CDR1 is LNHDA, CDR2 SQIVND, per germline (reference sequence). V was pared by 11 bases and J by 0 bases, with 17 bases between. This CDR3 has 14 amino acids. This CDR3 reads CACRDTHRSYEQYF. The CDR3 nucleotides are TGTGCCTGCCGGGACACCCACCGCTCCTACGAGCAGTACTTC.

This chain uses TRBV7-3 with TRBJ2-5; TRBD2 is a possible D gene (5 bases). V lost 1 base and J lost 2, with 11 bases in between. Germline CDR1 reads SGHTA; CDR2 reads FQGTGA. The CDR3 spans 15 residues. The CDR3 sequence: CASSLNPRTQETQYF. As DNA, the CDR3 is TGTGCCAGCAGCTTAAACCCTCGGACTCAAGAGACCCAGTACTTC.